This TCR beta chain was sequenced for a study of response to subunit inactivated influenza vaccine. CDR1 and CDR2 from the germline V gene are LGHNA and YNFKEQ. The ends lost 1 base at V and 5 bases at J; junction bases unmatched: 4. The CDR3 contains 16 residues. Using its own MiXCR run on the RT-PCR reads, TCRdb lists one record per CDR3 protein. The table records 490,000 or so distinct CDR3 sequences, less than 10% of them present only once. The sequences come from PBMCs from blood, collected less than 30 months after vaccination. This TCR derives from a man between 50 and 69 years old who received an inactivated influenza vaccine. The gene calls are TRBV4-2 and TRBJ1-5; 11 bases are shared with TRBD1. The CDR3: CASSQVRTGGDQPQHF. CDR3 bases: TGTGCCAGCAGCCAAGTGCGGACAGGGGGCGATCAGCCCCAGCATTTT.